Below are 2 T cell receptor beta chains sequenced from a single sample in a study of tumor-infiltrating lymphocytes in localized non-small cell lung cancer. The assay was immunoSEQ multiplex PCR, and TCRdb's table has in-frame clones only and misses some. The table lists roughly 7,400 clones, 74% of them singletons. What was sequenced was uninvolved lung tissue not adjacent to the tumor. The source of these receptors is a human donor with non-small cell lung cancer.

The CDR3 DNA reads as TGCGCCAGCAGCCAGGAGCGGGTGCCTAAAAATACGCAGTATTTT. Protein: CASSQERVPKNTQYF. J is TRBJ2-3 and V is TRBV4-3; TRBD2 is a possible D gene (6 bases). The V gene's germline CDR1 is LGHNA and CDR2 YSLEER. The V gene lost 3 bases and the J gene lost 7 bases, with 17 bases spanning the gap. The CDR3 length is 15 residues.

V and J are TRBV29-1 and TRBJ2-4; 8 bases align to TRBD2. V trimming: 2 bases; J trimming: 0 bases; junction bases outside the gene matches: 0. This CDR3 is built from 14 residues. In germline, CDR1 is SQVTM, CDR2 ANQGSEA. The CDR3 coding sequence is TGCAGCGTTGAACTAGCGGGAGCCAAAAACATTCAGTACTTC. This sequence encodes CSVELAGAKNIQYF.